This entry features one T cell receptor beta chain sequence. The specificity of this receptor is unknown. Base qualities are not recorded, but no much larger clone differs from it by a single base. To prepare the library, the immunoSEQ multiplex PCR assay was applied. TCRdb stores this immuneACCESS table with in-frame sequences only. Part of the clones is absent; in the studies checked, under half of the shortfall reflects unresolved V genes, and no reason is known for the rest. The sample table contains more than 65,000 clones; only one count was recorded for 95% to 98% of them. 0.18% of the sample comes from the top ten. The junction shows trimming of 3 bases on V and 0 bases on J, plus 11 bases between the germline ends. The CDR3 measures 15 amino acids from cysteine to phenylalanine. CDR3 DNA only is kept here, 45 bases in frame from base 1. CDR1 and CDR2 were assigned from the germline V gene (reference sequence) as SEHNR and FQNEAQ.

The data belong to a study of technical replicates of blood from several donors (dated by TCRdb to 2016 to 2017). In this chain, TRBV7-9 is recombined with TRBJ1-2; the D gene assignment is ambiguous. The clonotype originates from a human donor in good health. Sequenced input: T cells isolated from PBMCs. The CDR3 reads CASSFTENTNYGYTF. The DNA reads TGTGCCAGCAGCTTCACAGAGAATACTAACTATGGCTACACCTTC. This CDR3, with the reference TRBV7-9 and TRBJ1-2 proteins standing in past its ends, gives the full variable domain DTGVSQNPRHKITKRGQNVTFRCDPISEHNRLYWYRQTLGQGPEFLTYFQNEAQLEKSRLLSDRFSAERPKGSFSTLEIQRTEQGDSAMYLCASSFTENTNYGYTFGSGTRLTVV.